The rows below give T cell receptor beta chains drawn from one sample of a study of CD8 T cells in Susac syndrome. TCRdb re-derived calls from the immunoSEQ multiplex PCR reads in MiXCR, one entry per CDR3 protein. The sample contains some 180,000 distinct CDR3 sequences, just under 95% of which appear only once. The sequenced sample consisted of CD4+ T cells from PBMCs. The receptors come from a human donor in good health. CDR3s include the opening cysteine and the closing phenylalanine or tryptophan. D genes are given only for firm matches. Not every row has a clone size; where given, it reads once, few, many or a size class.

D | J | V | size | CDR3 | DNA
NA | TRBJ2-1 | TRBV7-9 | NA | CASSPRLGRGHEQFF | TGTGCCAGCAGCCCACGGCTGGGGCGAGGCCATGAGCAGTTCTTC
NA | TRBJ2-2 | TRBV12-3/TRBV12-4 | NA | CASRTSINTGELFF | TGTGCCAGCAGAACTAGCATCAACACCGGGGAGCTGTTTTTT
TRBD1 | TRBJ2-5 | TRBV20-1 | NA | CSPGTGIETQYF | TGCAGTCCCGGGACAGGGATAGAGACCCAGTACTTC
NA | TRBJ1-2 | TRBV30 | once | CAYGGADGYTF | TGTGCCTACGGGGGCGCCGATGGCTACACCTTC
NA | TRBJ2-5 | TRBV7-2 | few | CASSLASQGTVETQYF | TGTGCCAGCAGCTTAGCATCTCAGGGGACGGTGGAGACCCAGTACTTC
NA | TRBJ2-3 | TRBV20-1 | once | CSARVDTQYF | TGCAGTGCTAGAGTAGATACGCAGTATTTT
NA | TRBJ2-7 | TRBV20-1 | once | CSARKSGNEQYF | TGCAGTGCTAGAAAATCGGGCAACGAGCAGTACTTC
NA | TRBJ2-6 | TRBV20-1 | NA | CSASEANVLTF | TGCAGTGCGAGCGAGGCCAACGTCCTGACTTTC
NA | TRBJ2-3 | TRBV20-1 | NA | CSASGDSVTDTQYF | TGCAGTGCTAGTGGGGACTCGGTCACAGATACGCAGTATTTT
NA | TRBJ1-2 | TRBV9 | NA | CASSVAWGSYGYTF | TGTGCCAGCAGCGTAGCTTGGGGGTCCTATGGCTACACCTTC
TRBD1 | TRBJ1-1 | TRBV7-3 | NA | CASRRQGVGDTEAFF | TGTGCCAGCAGGAGACAGGGCGTAGGGGACACTGAAGCTTTCTTT
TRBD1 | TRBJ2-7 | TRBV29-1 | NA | CSVALLTGKEQYF | TGCAGCGTTGCCCTTCTGACAGGGAAGGAGCAGTACTTC
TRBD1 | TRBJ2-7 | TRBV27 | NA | CASSLTPGQGTYEQYF | TGTGCCAGCAGTTTAACGCCGGGACAGGGAACCTACGAGCAGTACTTC
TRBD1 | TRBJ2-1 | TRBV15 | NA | CATSREQGVWYEQFF | TGTGCCACCAGCAGAGAGCAGGGGGTTTGGTATGAGCAGTTCTTC
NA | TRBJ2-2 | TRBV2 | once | CASSGTGELFF | TGTGCCAGCAGTGGCACCGGGGAGCTGTTTTTT
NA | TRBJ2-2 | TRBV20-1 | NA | CSARPVTGELFF | TGCAGTGCTCGCCCGGTAACCGGGGAGCTGTTTTTT
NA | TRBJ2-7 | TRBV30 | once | CAWSPSYEQYF | TGTGCCTGGAGTCCTTCCTACGAGCAGTACTTC
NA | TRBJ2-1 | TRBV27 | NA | CASSTGLDYNEQFF | TGTGCCAGCAGTACAGGGTTAGATTACAATGAGCAGTTCTTC
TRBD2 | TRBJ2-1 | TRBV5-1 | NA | CASSFLAGSSDEQFF | TGCGCCAGCAGCTTTCTAGCGGGATCCTCAGACGAGCAGTTCTTC
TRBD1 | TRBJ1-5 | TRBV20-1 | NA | CSARAFQGASGQPQHF | TGCAGTGCTAGAGCTTTCCAGGGGGCCTCAGGTCAGCCCCAGCATTTT
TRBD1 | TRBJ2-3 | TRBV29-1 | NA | CSGTGHTDTQYF | TGCAGCGGGACAGGGCACACAGATACGCAGTATTTT
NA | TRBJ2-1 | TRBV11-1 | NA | CASSLAIGSYNEQFF | TGTGCCAGCAGCTTAGCAATTGGCTCCTACAATGAGCAGTTCTTC
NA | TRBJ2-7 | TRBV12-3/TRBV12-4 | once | CASSFEWQAYEQYF | TGTGCCAGCAGTTTCGAGTGGCAGGCCTACGAGCAGTACTTC
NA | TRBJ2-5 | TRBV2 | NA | CASRRGQETQYF | TGTGCCAGCAGGAGAGGGCAAGAGACCCAGTACTTC
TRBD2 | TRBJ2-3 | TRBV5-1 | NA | CASSPGLAADTQYF | TGCGCCAGCAGCCCGGGACTAGCGGCAGATACGCAGTATTTT
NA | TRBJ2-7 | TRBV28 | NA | CASRDAKQYLSEQYF | TGTGCCAGCAGGGACGCGAAGCAGTACCTTTCCGAGCAGTACTTC
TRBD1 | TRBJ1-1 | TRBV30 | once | CALARDRGGSEAFF | TGTGCCTTGGCCCGCGACAGGGGTGGCTCTGAAGCTTTCTTT
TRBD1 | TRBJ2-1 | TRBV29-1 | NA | CSVEGPGTGVNEQFF | TGCAGCGTTGAAGGTCCCGGGACAGGGGTCAATGAGCAGTTCTTC
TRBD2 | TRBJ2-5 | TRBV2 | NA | CASSASGEETQYF | TGTGCCAGCAGTGCTAGCGGGGAAGAGACCCAGTACTTC
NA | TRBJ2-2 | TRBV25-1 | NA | CATSRLTGELFF | TGTGCCACCTCACGGCTCACCGGGGAGCTGTTTTTT
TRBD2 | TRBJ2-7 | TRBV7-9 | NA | CASSPDPGLAGSSYEQYF | TGTGCCAGCAGCCCAGACCCGGGACTAGCGGGTAGCTCCTACGAGCAGTACTTC
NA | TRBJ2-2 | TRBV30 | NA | CACQENLAGELFF | TGTGCCTGCCAGGAAAACCTTGCCGGGGAGCTGTTTTTT
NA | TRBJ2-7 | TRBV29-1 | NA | CSGGGYEQYF | TGCAGCGGCGGCGGCTACGAGCAGTACTTC
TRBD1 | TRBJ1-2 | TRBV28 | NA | CASSFNRGHSRGYTF | TGTGCCAGCAGTTTTAACAGGGGGCATTCTCGTGGCTACACCTTC
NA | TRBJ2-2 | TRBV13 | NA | CASTETNTGELFF | TGTGCCAGCACGGAGACGAACACCGGGGAGCTGTTTTTT
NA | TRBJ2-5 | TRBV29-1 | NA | CSSGLSGETQYF | TGCAGCTCGGGCCTTAGCGGAGAGACCCAGTACTTC
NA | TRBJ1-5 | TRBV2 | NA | CASRGQSNQPQHF | TGTGCCAGCCGAGGACAGAGTAATCAGCCCCAGCATTTT
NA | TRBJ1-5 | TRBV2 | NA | CASSEQRIQPQHF | TGTGCCAGCAGTGAACAGCGCATTCAGCCCCAGCATTTT
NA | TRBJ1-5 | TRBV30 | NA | CAWSVRTGRGNQPQHF | TGTGCCTGGAGTGTCCGGACGGGGCGAGGCAATCAGCCCCAGCATTTT
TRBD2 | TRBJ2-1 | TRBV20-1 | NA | CSAVAGVYEQFF | TGCAGTGCCGTAGCGGGAGTTTATGAGCAGTTCTTC
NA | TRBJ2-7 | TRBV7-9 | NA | CASSTYEQYF | TGTGCCAGCAGCACCTACGAGCAGTACTTC
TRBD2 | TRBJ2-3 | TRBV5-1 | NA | CASSLEDPGLPTDTQYF | TGCGCCAGCAGCTTGGAGGACCCGGGACTACCCACAGATACGCAGTATTTT
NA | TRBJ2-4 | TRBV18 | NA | CASSLKPVGIQYF | TGTGCCAGCTCACTGAAGCCAGTGGGCATTCAGTACTTC
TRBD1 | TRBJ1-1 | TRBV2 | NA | CASRATGGGTEAFF | TGTGCCAGCAGAGCTACAGGGGGCGGAACTGAAGCTTTCTTT
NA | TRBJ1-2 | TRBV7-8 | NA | CASSLARTTYGYTF | TGTGCCAGCAGCTTAGCCAGGACCACATATGGCTACACCTTC
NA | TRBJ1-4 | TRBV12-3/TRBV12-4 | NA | CASSSSGEKLFF | TGTGCCAGCAGTTCAAGTGGAGAAAAACTGTTTTTT
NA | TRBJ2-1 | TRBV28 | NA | CASSLFYNEQFF | TGTGCCAGCAGTTTATTCTACAATGAGCAGTTCTTC
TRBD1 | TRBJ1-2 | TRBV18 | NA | CASSRTDRGDGYTF | TGTGCCAGCTCCCGAACGGACAGGGGAGATGGCTACACCTTC
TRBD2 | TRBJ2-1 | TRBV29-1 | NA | CSVDSGGHEQFF | TGCAGCGTTGACTCGGGAGGCCATGAGCAGTTCTTC
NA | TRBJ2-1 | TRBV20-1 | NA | CSAPSSNEQFF | TGCAGTGCCCCTTCGTCCAATGAGCAGTTCTTC
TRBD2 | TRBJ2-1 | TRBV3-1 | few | CASSTTSGSSYNEQFF | TGTGCCAGCAGTACGACTAGCGGAAGCTCCTACAATGAGCAGTTCTTC
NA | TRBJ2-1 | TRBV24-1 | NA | CATSEYTTGQQFF | TGTGCCACCAGTGAATATACTACCGGGCAGCAGTTCTTC
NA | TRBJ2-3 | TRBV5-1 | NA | CASSISSKSDTQYF | TGCGCCAGCAGCATCTCCTCGAAGTCAGATACGCAGTATTTT
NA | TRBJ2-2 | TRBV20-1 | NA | CSARSGFSGELFF | TGCAGTGCTAGGAGCGGTTTCAGCGGGGAGCTGTTTTTT
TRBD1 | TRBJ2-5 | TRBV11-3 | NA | CASSGDRMETQYF | TGTGCCAGCAGTGGGGACAGGATGGAGACCCAGTACTTC
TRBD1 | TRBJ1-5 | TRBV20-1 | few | CSAGTGDQPQHF | TGCAGTGCCGGGACAGGGGATCAGCCCCAGCATTTT